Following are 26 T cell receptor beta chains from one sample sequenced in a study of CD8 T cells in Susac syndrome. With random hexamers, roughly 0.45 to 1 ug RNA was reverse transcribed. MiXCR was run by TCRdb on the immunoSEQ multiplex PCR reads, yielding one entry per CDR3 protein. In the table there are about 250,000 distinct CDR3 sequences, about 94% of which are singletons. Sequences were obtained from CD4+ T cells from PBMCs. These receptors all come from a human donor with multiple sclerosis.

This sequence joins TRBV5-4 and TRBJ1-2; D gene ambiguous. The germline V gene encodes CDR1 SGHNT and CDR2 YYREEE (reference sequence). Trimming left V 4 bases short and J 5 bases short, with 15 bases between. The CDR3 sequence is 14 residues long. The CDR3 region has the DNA TGTGCCAGCAGCCCCGGAAGGGAACCATATGGCTACACCTTC. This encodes CASSPGREPYGYTF.

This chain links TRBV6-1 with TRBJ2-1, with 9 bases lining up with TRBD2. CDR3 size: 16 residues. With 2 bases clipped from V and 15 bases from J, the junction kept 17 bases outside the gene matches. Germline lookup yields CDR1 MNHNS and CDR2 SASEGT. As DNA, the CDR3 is TGTGCCAGCAGTGAACAGGGGCGGGGGGGCCAGTCTTTCCGGTTCTTC. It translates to CASSEQGRGGQSFRFF.

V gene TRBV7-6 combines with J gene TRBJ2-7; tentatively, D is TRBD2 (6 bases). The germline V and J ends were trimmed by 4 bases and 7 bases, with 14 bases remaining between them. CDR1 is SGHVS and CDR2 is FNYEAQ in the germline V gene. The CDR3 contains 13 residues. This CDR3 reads CASSSQTSMEQYF. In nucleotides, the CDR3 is TGTGCCAGCAGCTCCCAGACTAGTATGGAGCAGTACTTC.

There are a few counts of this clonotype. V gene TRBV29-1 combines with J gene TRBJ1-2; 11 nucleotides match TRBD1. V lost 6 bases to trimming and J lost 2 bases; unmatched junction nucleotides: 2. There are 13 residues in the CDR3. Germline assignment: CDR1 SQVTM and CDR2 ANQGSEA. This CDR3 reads CSVGTGGNYGYTF. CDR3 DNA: TGCAGCGTCGGGACAGGGGGGAACTATGGCTACACCTTC.

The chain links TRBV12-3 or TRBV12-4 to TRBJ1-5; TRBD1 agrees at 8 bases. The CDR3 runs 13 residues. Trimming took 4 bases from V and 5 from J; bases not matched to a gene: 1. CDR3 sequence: CASSSTGDQPQHF. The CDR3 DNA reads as TGTGCCAGCAGTTCGACAGGGGATCAGCCCCAGCATTTT.

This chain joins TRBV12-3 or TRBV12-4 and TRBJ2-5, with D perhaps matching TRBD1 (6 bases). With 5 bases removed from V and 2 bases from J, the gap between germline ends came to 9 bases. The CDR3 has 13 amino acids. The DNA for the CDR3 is TGTGCCAGCAGTCATGACAGGCAAGAGACCCAGTACTTC. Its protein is CASSHDRQETQYF.

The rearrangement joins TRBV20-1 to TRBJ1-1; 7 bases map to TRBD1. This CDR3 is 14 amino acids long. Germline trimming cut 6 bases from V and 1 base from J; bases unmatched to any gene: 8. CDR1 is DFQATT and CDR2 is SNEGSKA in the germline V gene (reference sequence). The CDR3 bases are TGCAGTGCCCAAAAGGGGGCTGGGAACACTGAAGCTTTCTTT. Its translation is CSAQKGAGNTEAFF.

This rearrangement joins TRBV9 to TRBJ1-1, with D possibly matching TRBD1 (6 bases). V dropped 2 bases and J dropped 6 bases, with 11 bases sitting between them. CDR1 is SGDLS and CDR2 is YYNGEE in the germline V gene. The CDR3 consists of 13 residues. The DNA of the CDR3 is TGTGCCAGCAGCGTTGGGGGCGCAGCTGAAGCTTTCTTT. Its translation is CASSVGGAAEAFF. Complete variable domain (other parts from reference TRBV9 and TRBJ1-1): DSGVTQTPKHLITATGQRVTLRCSPRSGDLSVYWYQQSLDQGLQFLIQYYNGEERAKGNILERFSAQQFPDLHSELNLSSLELGDSALYFCASSVGGAAEAFFGQGTRLTVV.

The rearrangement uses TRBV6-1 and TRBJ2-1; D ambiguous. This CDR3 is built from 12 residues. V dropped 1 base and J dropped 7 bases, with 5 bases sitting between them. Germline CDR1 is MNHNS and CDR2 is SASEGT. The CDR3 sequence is CASSEGKNEQFF. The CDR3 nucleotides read TGTGCCAGCAGTGAAGGGAAAAATGAGCAGTTCTTC.

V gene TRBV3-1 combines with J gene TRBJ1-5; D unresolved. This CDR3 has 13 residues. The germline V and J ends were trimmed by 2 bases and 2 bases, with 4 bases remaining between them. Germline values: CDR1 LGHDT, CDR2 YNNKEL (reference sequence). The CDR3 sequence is CASSQSRNQPQHF. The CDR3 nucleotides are TGTGCCAGCAGCCAAAGCCGCAATCAGCCCCAGCATTTT. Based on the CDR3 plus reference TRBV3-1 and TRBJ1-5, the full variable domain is DTAVSQTPKYLVTQMGNDKSIKCEQNLGHDTMYWYKQDSKKFLKIMFSYNNKELIINETVPNRFSPKSPDKAHLNLHINSLELGDSAVYFCASSQSRNQPQHFGDGTRLSIL.

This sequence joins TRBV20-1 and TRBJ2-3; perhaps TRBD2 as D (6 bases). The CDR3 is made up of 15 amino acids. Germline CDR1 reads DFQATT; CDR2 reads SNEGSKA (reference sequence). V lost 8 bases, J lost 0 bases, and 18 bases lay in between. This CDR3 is CSKLASRSSTDTQYF. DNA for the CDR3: TGCAGTAAACTAGCTTCCCGATCTAGCACAGATACGCAGTATTTT.

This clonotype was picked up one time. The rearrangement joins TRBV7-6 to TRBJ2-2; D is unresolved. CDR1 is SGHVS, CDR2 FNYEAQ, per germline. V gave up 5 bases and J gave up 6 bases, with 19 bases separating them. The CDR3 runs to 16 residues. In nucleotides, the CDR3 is TGTGCCAGCAGCAAAACACGGTGGGGTCTGGCCGGGGAGCTGTTTTTT. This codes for CASSKTRWGLAGELFF.

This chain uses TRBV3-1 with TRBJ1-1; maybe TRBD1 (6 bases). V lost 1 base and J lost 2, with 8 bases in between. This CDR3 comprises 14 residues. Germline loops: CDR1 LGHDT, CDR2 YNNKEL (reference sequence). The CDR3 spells CASSQGRGNTEAFF. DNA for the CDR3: TGTGCCAGCAGCCAAGGCAGGGGTAACACTGAAGCTTTCTTT. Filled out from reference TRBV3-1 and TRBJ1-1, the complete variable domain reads DTAVSQTPKYLVTQMGNDKSIKCEQNLGHDTMYWYKQDSKKFLKIMFSYNNKELIINETVPNRFSPKSPDKAHLNLHINSLELGDSAVYFCASSQGRGNTEAFFGQGTRLTVV.

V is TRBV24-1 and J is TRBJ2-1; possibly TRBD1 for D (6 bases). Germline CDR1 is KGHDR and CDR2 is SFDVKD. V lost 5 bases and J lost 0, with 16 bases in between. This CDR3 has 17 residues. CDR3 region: CATSGNDRFSSYNEQFF. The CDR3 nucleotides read TGTGCCACCAGTGGGAACGACAGGTTTAGCTCCTACAATGAGCAGTTCTTC.

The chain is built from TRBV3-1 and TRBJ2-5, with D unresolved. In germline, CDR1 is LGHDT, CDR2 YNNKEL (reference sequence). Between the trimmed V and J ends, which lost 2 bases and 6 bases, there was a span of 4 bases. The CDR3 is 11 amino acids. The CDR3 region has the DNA TGTGCCAGCAGCCAACGAAAGACCCAGTACTTC. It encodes CASSQRKTQYF.

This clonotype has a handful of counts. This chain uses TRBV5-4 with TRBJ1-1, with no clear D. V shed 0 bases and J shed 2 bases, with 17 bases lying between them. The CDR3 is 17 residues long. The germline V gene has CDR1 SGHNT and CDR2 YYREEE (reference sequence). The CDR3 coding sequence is TGTGCCAGCAGCTTGGTCAAACAGTCGGGGATTAACACTGAAGCTTTCTTT. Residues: CASSLVKQSGINTEAFF. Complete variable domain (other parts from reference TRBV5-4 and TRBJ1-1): ETGVTQSPTHLIKTRGQQVTLRCSSQSGHNTVSWYQQALGQGPQFIFQYYREEENGRGNFPPRFSGLQFPNYSSELNVNALELDDSALYLCASSLVKQSGINTEAFFGQGTRLTVV.

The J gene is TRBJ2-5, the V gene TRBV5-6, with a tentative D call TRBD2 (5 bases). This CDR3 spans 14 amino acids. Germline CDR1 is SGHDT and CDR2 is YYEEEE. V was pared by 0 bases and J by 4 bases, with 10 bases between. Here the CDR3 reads CASSLVGVGETQYF. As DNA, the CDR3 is TGTGCCAGCAGCTTGGTCGGGGTGGGAGAGACCCAGTACTTC.

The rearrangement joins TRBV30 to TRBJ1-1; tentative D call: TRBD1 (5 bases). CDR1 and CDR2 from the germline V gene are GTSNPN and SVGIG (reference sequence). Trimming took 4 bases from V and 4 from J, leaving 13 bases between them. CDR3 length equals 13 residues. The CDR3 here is CAWKVTVSTEAFF. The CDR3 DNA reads TGTGCCTGGAAGGTGACAGTGAGCACTGAAGCTTTCTTT. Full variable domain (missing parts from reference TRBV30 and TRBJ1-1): SQTIHQWPATLVQPVGSPLSLECTVEGTSNPNLYWYRQAAGRGLQLLFYSVGIGQISSEVPQNLSASRPQDRQFILSSKKLLLSDSGFYLCAWKVTVSTEAFFGQGTRLTVV.

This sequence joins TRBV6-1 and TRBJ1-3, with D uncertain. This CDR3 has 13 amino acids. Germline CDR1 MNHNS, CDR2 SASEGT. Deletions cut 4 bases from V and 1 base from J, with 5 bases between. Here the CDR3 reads CASSGRSGNTIYF. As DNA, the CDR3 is TGTGCCAGCAGTGGGCGATCTGGAAACACCATATATTTT.

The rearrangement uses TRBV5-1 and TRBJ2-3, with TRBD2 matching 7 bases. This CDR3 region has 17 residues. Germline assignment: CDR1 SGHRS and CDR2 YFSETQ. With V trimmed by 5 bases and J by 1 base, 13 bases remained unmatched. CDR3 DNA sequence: TGCGCCAGCAGAGCCATCGGGGGGAGTTCCGGCACAGATACGCAGTATTTT. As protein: CASRAIGGSSGTDTQYF.

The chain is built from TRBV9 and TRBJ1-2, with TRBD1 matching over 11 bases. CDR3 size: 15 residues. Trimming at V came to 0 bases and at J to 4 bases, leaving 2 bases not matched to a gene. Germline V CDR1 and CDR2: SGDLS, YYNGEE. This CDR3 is CASSVGTGGAYGYTF. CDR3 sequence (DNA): TGTGCCAGCAGCGTAGGGACAGGGGGCGCCTATGGCTACACCTTC. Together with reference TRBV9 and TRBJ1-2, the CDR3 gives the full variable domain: DSGVTQTPKHLITATGQRVTLRCSPRSGDLSVYWYQQSLDQGLQFLIQYYNGEERAKGNILERFSAQQFPDLHSELNLSSLELGDSALYFCASSVGTGGAYGYTFGSGTRLTVV.

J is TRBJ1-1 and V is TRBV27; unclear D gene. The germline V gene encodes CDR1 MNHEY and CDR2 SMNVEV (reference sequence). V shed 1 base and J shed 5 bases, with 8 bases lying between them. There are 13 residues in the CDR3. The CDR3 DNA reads TGTGCCAGCAGTTTATTGGGAATGACTGAAGCTTTCTTT. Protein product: CASSLLGMTEAFF.

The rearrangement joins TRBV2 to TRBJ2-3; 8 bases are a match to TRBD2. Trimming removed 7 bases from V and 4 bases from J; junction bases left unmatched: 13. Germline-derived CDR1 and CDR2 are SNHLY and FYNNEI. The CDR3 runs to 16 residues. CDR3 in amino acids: CASIWEGLDISDTQYF. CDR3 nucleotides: TGTGCCAGCATCTGGGAGGGACTAGATATTTCAGATACGCAGTATTTT. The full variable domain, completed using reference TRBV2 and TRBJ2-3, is EPEVTQTPSHQVTQMGQEVILRCVPISNHLYFYWYRQILGQKVEFLVSFYNNEISEKSEIFDDQFSVERPDGSNFTLKIRSTKLEDSAMYFCASIWEGLDISDTQYFGPGTRLTVL.

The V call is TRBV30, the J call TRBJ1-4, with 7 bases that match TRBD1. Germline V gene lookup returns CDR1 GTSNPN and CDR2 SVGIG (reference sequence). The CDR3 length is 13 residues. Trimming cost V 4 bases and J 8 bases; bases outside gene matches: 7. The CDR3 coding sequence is TGTGCCTGGAACAGGGGCGGCTCAGAAAAACTGTTTTTT. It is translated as CAWNRGGSEKLFF.

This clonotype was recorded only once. As DNA, the CDR3 is TGTGCCAGCAGCTTAGACCAAGCGGGAGGAGCAGATACGCAGTATTTT. Translation: CASSLDQAGGADTQYF. The J gene is TRBJ2-3, the V gene TRBV7-2, with 9 bases lining up with TRBD2. This CDR3 region has 16 residues. Germline V CDR1 and CDR2: SGHTA, FQGNSA. V lost 1 base and J lost 4; bases outside the gene matches: 6.

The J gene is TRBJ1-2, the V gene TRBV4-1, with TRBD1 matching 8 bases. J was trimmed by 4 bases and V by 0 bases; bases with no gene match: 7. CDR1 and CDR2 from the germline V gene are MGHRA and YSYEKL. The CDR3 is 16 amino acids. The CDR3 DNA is TGCGCCAGCAGCCAAGAGGCGAGGGACAGGATCTATGGCTACACCTTC. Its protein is CASSQEARDRIYGYTF.